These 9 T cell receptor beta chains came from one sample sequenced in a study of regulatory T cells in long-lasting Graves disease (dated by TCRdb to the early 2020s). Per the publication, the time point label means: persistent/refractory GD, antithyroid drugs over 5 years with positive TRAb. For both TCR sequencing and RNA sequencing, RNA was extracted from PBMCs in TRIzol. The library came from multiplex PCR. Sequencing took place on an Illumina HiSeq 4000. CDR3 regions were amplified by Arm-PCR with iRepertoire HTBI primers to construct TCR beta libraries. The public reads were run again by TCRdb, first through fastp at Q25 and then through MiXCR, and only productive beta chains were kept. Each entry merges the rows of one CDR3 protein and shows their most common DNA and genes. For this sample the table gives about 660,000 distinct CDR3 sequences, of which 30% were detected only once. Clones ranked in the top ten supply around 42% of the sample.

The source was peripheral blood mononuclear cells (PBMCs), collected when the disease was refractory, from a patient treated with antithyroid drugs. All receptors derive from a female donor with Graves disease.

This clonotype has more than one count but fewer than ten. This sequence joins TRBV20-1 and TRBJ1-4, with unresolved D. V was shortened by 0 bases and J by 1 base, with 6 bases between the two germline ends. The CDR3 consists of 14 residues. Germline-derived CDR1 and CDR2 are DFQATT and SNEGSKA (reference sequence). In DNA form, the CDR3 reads TGCAGTGCTAGAGAGGCAGTAACTAATGAAAAACTGTTTTTT. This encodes CSAREAVTNEKLFF.

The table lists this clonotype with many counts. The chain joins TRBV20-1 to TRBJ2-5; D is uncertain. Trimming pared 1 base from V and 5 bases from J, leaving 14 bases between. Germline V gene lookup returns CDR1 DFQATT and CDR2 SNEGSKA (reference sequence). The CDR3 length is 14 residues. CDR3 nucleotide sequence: TGCAGTGCTAGAGCGGGCACCCCTGAGGAGACCCAGTACTTC. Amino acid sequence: CSARAGTPEETQYF.

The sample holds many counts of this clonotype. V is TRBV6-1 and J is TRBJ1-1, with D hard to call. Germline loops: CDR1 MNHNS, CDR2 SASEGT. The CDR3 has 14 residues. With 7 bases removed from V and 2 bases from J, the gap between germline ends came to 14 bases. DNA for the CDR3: TGTGCCAGCACCGTGGACCAAATTAACACTGAAGCTTTCTTT. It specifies CASTVDQINTEAFF.

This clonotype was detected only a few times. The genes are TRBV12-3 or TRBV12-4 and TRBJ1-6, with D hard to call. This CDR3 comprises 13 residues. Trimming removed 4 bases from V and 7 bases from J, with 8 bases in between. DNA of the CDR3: TGTGCCAGCAGTTCGCAGTCAAATTCACCCCTCCACTTT. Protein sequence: CASSSQSNSPLHF.

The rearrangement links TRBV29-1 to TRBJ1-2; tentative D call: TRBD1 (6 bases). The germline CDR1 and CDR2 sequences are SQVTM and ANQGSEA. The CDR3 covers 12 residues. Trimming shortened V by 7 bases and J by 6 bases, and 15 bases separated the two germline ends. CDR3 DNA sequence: TGCAGCGCTCTACAGGGCTTGGATGGCTACACCTTC. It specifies CSALQGLDGYTF.

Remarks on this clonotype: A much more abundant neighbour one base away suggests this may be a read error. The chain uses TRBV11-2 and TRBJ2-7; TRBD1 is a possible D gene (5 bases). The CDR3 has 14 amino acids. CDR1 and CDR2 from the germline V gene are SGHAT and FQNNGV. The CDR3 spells CASSLQGLSYEQCF. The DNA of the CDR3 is TGTGCCAGCAGCTTGCAGGGCTTATCCTACGAGCAGTGCTTC.

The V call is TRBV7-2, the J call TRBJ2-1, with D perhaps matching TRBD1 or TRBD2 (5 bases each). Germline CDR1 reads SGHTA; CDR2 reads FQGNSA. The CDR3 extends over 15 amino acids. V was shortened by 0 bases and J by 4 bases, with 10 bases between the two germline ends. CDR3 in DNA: TGTGCCAGCAGCTTAGCCGGGACCGAGTACAATGAGCAGTTCTTC. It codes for CASSLAGTEYNEQFF.

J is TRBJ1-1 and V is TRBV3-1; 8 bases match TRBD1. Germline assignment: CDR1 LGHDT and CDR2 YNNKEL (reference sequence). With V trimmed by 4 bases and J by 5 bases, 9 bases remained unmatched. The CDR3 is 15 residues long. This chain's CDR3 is CASSPDRVRGTEAFF. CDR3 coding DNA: TGTGCCAGCAGCCCGGACAGGGTCCGGGGTACTGAAGCTTTCTTT.

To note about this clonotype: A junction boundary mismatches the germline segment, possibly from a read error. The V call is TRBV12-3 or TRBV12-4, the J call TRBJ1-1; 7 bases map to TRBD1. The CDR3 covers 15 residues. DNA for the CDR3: TGTGCCAGAAGTTTAGCTCCTAAGACAGGGTCAGAAGCTTTCTTT. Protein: CARSLAPKTGSEAFF.